The clone carrying this TCR beta chain was detected only a few times. The CDR3 runs 14 residues. V was pared by 2 bases and J by 7 bases, with 5 bases of the junction left unmatched. Germline V gene sequence: CDR1 SGHRS, CDR2 YFSETQ. These data belong to a study of PD-L1 blockade in urothelial cancer. Study context: Patients initiated atezolizumab in about 2014 at 1,200 mg intravenously every 3 weeks. About 90% of the 29 patients were men whose urothelial cancer was bladder-origin. Blood yielded a median of approximately 130,000 T cells per sample. Blood was tested 3 weeks (second dose) and 6 weeks into treatment.

TCRdb's table, derived via immunoSEQ multiplex PCR, lists solely in-frame clones and lacks some. The table has just under 50,000 clones, around 84% seen once. Time point here: pretreatment peripheral blood. The sequence was collected from a man aged 65 to 85 with urothelial cancer. This chain connects TRBV5-1 to TRBJ1-4; 7 bases align to TRBD1. Sequences were derived from PBMCs, sampled around atezolizumab (anti-PD-L1) treatment. DNA of the CDR3: TGCGCCAGCAGCTTCAGGGGGTACGGTGAAAAACTGTTTTTT. This translates into CASSFRGYGEKLFF.